This TCR beta chain was sequenced for a study of blood T cells in healthy people across ages. Alongside a J-beta primer mix, a sample-barcoded 5' primer served in a second PCR lasting roughly 6 to 11 cycles. MiXCR, run by TCRdb on the 5' RACE reads, gives a single entry per CDR3 protein. The profile shows some 920,000 distinct CDR3 sequences, about 53% of them singletons. Donors were systemically healthy Caucasian individuals from Russia aged roughly 6 to 95 years. Sequenced material: blood. The origin of this receptor is a woman between 55 and 75 years old in good health.

CDR3 sequence: CASSDSLAGTTDTQYF. The CDR3 nucleotides read TGTGCCAGCAGCGATTCCCTAGCGGGGACCACAGATACGCAGTATTTT. The chain employs TRBV14 and TRBJ2-3; TRBD2 aligns across 9 bases. CDR3 length equals 16 residues. Looked up from germline, CDR1 is SGHDN and CDR2 is FVKESK. After removal of 5 bases from V and 2 bases from J, the junction contained 8 bases not matched to a gene. Full variable domain (missing parts from reference TRBV14 and TRBJ2-3): EAGVTQFPSHSVIEKGQTVTLRCDPISGHDNLYWYRRVMGKEIKFLLHFVKESKQDESGMPNNRFLAERTGGTYSTLKVQPAELEDSGVYFCASSDSLAGTTDTQYFGPGTRLTVL.